The present T cell receptor beta chain was sequenced within a study of cytomegalovirus exposure and HLA in healthy donors. V lost 1 base to trimming and J lost 0 bases, with 16 bases between them. The CDR3 contains 17 residues. The V gene's germline CDR1 is GTSNPN and CDR2 SVGIG (reference sequence). 13 Jbeta primers and 60 Vbeta primers were used for the PCR. Profiled with immunoSEQ multiplex PCR; TCRdb holds only in-frame clones, not every one. The table includes some 99,000 clones, around 77% detected once. The chain has TRBV30 and TRBJ2-1; possible D gene TRBD2, 6 bases. This clonotype originated in a female donor in good health and CMV-seronegative. Sequenced sample: PBMCs. CDR3 loop: CAWSGISGESSYNEQFF. CDR3 DNA: TGTGCCTGGAGTGGAATTAGCGGCGAAAGCTCCTACAATGAGCAGTTCTTC.